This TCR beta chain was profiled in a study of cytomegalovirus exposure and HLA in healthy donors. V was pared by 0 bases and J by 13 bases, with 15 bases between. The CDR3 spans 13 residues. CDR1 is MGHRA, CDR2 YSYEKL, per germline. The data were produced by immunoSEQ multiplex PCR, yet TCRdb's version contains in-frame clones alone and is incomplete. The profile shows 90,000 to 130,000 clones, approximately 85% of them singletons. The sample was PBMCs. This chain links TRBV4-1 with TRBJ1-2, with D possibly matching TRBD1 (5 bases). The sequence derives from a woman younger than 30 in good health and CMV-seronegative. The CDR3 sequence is CASSQDTGGSGTF. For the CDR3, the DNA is TGCGCCAGCAGCCAAGATACGGGGGGTAGCGGCACCTTC.